Below, 30 T cell receptor beta chains from the same sample are listed, as sequenced in a study of PD-1 blockade in mismatch repair-deficient tumors. Generated by immunoSEQ multiplex PCR, the TCRdb table keeps only in-frame clones and is missing some. Here the sample spans 70,000 to 95,000 clones, roughly 80% being singletons. The specimen was peripheral blood, collected 44 weeks after starting pembrolizumab. Source of these receptors: an adult with mismatch repair-deficient cancer.

The V gene is TRBV30, the J gene TRBJ2-6; possibly TRBD1 or TRBD2 for D (5 bases each). The CDR3 covers 19 residues. The V end lost 0 bases, the J end lost 1 base, and 19 bases lay between the germline ends. CDR1 is GTSNPN and CDR2 is SVGIG in the germline V gene (reference sequence). CDR3 bases: TGTGCCTGGAGTGTGTTTGGTGGGGACCTACTTTCTGGGGCCAACGTCCTGACTTTC. The encoded protein is CAWSVFGGDLLSGANVLTF.

The rearrangement links TRBV19 to TRBJ2-5; D is uncertain. The germline CDR1 and CDR2 sequences are LNHDA and SQIVND (reference sequence). V was pared by 2 bases and J by 8 bases, with 33 bases between. The CDR3 length is 20 residues. CDR3 region: CASSILFLGSSDPSKRTQYF. The CDR3 region has the DNA TGTGCCAGTAGTATATTATTTCTCGGGTCAAGTGACCCCTCCAAGAGAACCCAGTACTTC.

The rearrangement links TRBV2 to TRBJ2-3; the match to TRBD2 covers 13 bases. Losses at the gene ends were 5 bases for V and 6 bases for J; bases not matched to a gene: 2. CDR3 length: 14 residues. Germline CDR1 is SNHLY and CDR2 is FYNNEI. This chain's CDR3 is CASSRTSGSDTQYF. The CDR3 DNA sequence: TGTGCCAGCAGTAGGACTAGCGGGAGTGATACGCAGTATTTT.

The V gene is TRBV4-2, the J gene TRBJ1-5; tentatively, D is TRBD1 (5 bases). The germline V gene has CDR1 LGHNA and CDR2 YNFKEQ. V was clipped by 2 bases and J by 1 base, with 9 bases between them. CDR3 length equals 15 residues. The CDR3 protein is CASSQSRESNQPQHF. For the CDR3, the DNA is TGTGCCAGCAGCCAAAGCAGGGAGAGCAATCAGCCCCAGCATTTT.

The chain employs TRBV25-1 and TRBJ1-2; 7 nucleotides align to TRBD1. Germline values: CDR1 MGHDK, CDR2 SYGVNS. The V gene end was trimmed by 5 bases and the J gene end by 1 base; junction bases not matched to a gene: 4. The CDR3 consists of 14 residues. Here the CDR3 DNA reads TGTGCCAGCAGTCAGGGACAGCATAACTATGGCTACACCTTC. It specifies CASSQGQHNYGYTF.

J is TRBJ2-1 and V is TRBV29-1, with 9 nucleotides matching TRBD2. The germline V gene has CDR1 SQVTM and CDR2 ANQGSEA. The CDR3 consists of 16 residues. The V segment lost 4 bases and the J segment 1 base; nucleotides outside the gene matches: 8. The CDR3, as DNA: TGCAGCGTTGTAGGACTAGCGTCCGCGTCCTACAATGAGCAGTTCTTC. It encodes CSVVGLASASYNEQFF.

The chain couples TRBV7-2 to TRBJ1-1, with a possible D match to TRBD1 (5 bases). Trimming took 0 bases from V and 8 from J, leaving 10 bases between them. CDR3 size: 13 residues. The germline V gene encodes CDR1 SGHTA and CDR2 FQGNSA. The CDR3 region is CASSLALKGEAFF. CDR3 DNA sequence: TGTGCCAGCAGCTTAGCGCTGAAGGGGGAAGCTTTCTTT. Supplemented by reference TRBV7-2 and TRBJ1-1, the full variable domain reads GAGVSQSPSNKVTEKGKDVELRCDPISGHTALYWYRQSLGQGLEFLIYFQGNSAPDKSGLPSDRFSAERTGGSVSTLTIQRTQQEDSAVYLCASSLALKGEAFFGQGTRLTVV.

V and J are TRBV18 and TRBJ2-3; possible D gene TRBD2, 6 bases. Germline CDR1 reads KGHSH; CDR2 reads LQKENI. Trimming pared 2 bases from V and 0 bases from J, leaving 18 bases between. This CDR3 comprises 18 residues. The CDR3 here is CASSPGTSLTISTDTQYF. The CDR3 DNA follows: TGTGCCAGCTCACCAGGGACTTCGCTAACCATTAGCACAGATACGCAGTATTTT.

The chain uses TRBV6-5 and TRBJ2-7; D tentatively reads TRBD1 or TRBD2 (5 bases each). The V gene lost 10 bases and the J gene lost 3 bases, with 13 bases spanning the gap. The CDR3 spans 12 residues. Germline lookup yields CDR1 MNHEY and CDR2 SVGAGI. This CDR3 is CATSGASYEQYF. CDR3 in DNA: TGTGCCACCTCCGGGGCCAGCTACGAGCAGTACTTC.

The gene calls are TRBV19 and TRBJ2-2, with a possible D match to TRBD1 (5 bases). This CDR3 comprises 14 residues. Germline CDR1 reads LNHDA; CDR2 reads SQIVND (reference sequence). With 3 bases removed from V and 5 bases from J, the gap between germline ends came to 10 bases. CDR3 sequence: CASSIGPGTGELFF. The CDR3 DNA sequence: TGTGCCAGTAGTATTGGGCCAGGGACCGGGGAGCTGTTTTTT.

A word on this clone: Other nucleotide sequences from this sample produce the same CDR3. The chain couples TRBV7-9 to TRBJ1-2, with 8 bases identical to TRBD1. Germline loops: CDR1 SEHNR, CDR2 FQNEAQ (reference sequence). V trimming: 4 bases; J trimming: 5 bases; junction bases outside the gene matches: 6. This CDR3 is 14 amino acids long. The CDR3 spells CASSSRGPEYGYTF. The CDR3 DNA is TGTGCCAGCAGCTCCAGGGGGCCTGAATATGGCTACACCTTC.

This clone occurred a few times. The V gene is TRBV27, the J gene TRBJ1-2, with 12 bases matching TRBD1. CDR3 length: 14 residues. V dropped 5 bases and J dropped 7; count of bases not matched to a gene: 5. The germline V gene has CDR1 MNHEY and CDR2 SMNVEV (reference sequence). CDR3 DNA sequence: TGTGCCAGCAGTACGGGACAGGGGGCTCGTGGCTACACCTTC. Its protein is CASSTGQGARGYTF.

The chain employs TRBV7-8 and TRBJ2-7; D not certain. Trimming removed 4 bases at V and 3 bases at J, with 13 bases between. The CDR3 is made up of 14 amino acids. The germline gives CDR1 SGHVS, CDR2 FQNEAQ. The CDR3 bases are TGTGCCAGCAGCTCAGCAGTGGGGATCTACGAGCAGTACTTC. It is translated as CASSSAVGIYEQYF.

The genes are TRBV5-5 and TRBJ1-1, with TRBD1 identical over 9 bases. The trim removed 0 bases at V and 9 bases at J, leaving 3 bases unmatched. This CDR3 is 13 amino acids long. The germline CDR1 and CDR2 sequences are SGHKS and YYEKEE (reference sequence). CDR3 bases: TGTGCCAGCAGCTTGGAGGGACAGGGAAAAGCTTTCTTT. It codes for CASSLEGQGKAFF.

The chain carries TRBV11-2 and TRBJ2-5, with TRBD1 matching over 7 bases. V shed 5 bases and J 1 base; nucleotides not matched to a gene: 4. CDR1 and CDR2 (germline): SGHAT, FQNNGV. This CDR3 comprises 14 residues. The CDR3 DNA reads TGTGCCAGCAGCCGTACAGGGGTCCAAGAGACCCAGTACTTC. Translated, it gives CASSRTGVQETQYF.

This sequence joins TRBV7-8 and TRBJ2-7, with D hard to call. From germline, CDR1 is SGHVS and CDR2 FQNEAQ. Trimming removed 5 bases from V and 4 bases from J, with 21 bases in between. The CDR3 contains 16 residues. Here the CDR3 reads CASSHPGTGLRYEQYF. The CDR3 nucleotides read TGTGCCAGCAGCCACCCTGGTACCGGGTTAAGATACGAGCAGTACTTC.

The chain recombines TRBV5-1 with TRBJ2-7; unclear D gene. There are 13 residues in the CDR3. In germline, CDR1 is SGHRS, CDR2 YFSETQ. With 1 base removed from V and 0 bases from J, the gap between germline ends came to 5 bases. In DNA, the CDR3 is TGCGCCAGCAGCTTGCGCCTCTCCTACGAGCAGTACTTC. It yields the protein CASSLRLSYEQYF.

The V gene is TRBV27, the J gene TRBJ2-3; TRBD2 agrees at 9 bases. Trimming removed 1 base from V and 2 bases from J; junction bases left unmatched: 4. Germline-derived CDR1 and CDR2 are MNHEY and SMNVEV (reference sequence). The CDR3 has 16 amino acids. The CDR3: CASSLWASGNTDTQYF. The CDR3 DNA is TGTGCCAGCAGTTTATGGGCTAGCGGGAACACAGATACGCAGTATTTT.

The rearrangement joins TRBV6-6 to TRBJ2-5; 8 nucleotides agree with TRBD1. In germline, CDR1 is MNHNY, CDR2 SVGAGI (reference sequence). V trimming: 5 bases; J trimming: 4 bases; junction bases outside the gene matches: 6. CDR3 size: 14 residues. CDR3 DNA sequence: TGTGCCAGCAGTCAGGGGGCGCTCGGAGAGACCCAGTACTTC. Protein product: CASSQGALGETQYF.

This clone was recorded at least ten times. The genes are TRBV5-1 and TRBJ2-1; possible D gene TRBD2, 5 bases. The germline V gene encodes CDR1 SGHRS and CDR2 YFSETQ. V gave up 1 base and J gave up 8 bases, with 10 bases separating them. This CDR3 has 13 residues. The CDR3 DNA follows: TGCGCCAGCAGCTTGAGGCCGAGGGATGAGCAGTTCTTC. This sequence encodes CASSLRPRDEQFF. Filled out from reference TRBV5-1 and TRBJ2-1, the complete variable domain reads KAGVTQTPRYLIKTRGQQVTLSCSPISGHRSVSWYQQTPGQGLQFLFEYFSETQRNKGNFPGRFSGRQFSNSRSEMNVSTLELGDSALYLCASSLRPRDEQFFGPGTRLTVL.

This chain connects TRBV30 to TRBJ1-1; no clear D. Looked up from germline, CDR1 is GTSNPN and CDR2 is SVGIG (reference sequence). Trimming removed 5 bases at V and 5 bases at J, with 6 bases between. The CDR3 runs 10 residues. CDR3 protein: CAWGKTEAFF. The CDR3 DNA follows: TGTGCCTGGGGGAAAACTGAAGCTTTCTTT.

This chain joins TRBV6-5 and TRBJ2-7, with TRBD2 identical over 9 bases. CDR1 and CDR2 from the germline V gene are MNHEY and SVGAGI. CDR3 length: 13 amino acids. V trimming: 6 bases; J trimming: 6 bases; junction bases outside the gene matches: 6. The CDR3 nucleotides are TGTGCCAGCAGAACGACTAGCGGTGGCGAGCAGTACTTC. Its protein is CASRTTSGGEQYF.

V usage is TRBV5-6 and J usage is TRBJ2-5; 10 nucleotides match TRBD2. There are 16 residues in the CDR3. Trimming at V came to 6 bases and at J to 2 bases, leaving 10 bases not matched to a gene. CDR1 SGHDT and CDR2 YYEEEE come from the germline V gene. CDR3 nucleotides: TGTGCCAGCACCCTGGGAGCGGGAGGGCGTCAAGAGACCCAGTACTTC. Translating it yields CASTLGAGGRQETQYF.

The chain combines TRBV7-9 with TRBJ2-1; 7 nucleotides line up with TRBD2. The J segment lost 1 base and the V segment lost 8 bases, leaving 5 bases of the junction unmatched. CDR1 is SEHNR, CDR2 FQNEAQ, per germline (reference sequence). The CDR3 spans 14 residues. Written as DNA, the CDR3 is TGTGCCAGCGCAAGCGGGAAGTCCTACAATGAGCAGTTCTTC. This sequence encodes CASASGKSYNEQFF. Full variable domain (missing parts from reference TRBV7-9 and TRBJ2-1): DTGVSQNPRHKITKRGQNVTFRCDPISEHNRLYWYRQTLGQGPEFLTYFQNEAQLEKSRLLSDRFSAERPKGSFSTLEIQRTEQGDSAMYLCASASGKSYNEQFFGPGTRLTVL.

This sequence joins TRBV27 and TRBJ1-3; the D gene is possibly TRBD1 (6 bases). V was pared by 6 bases and J by 4 bases, with 13 bases between. The CDR3 loop spans 14 amino acids. Germline-derived CDR1 and CDR2 are MNHEY and SMNVEV (reference sequence). CDR3 nucleotide sequence: TGTGCCAGCAGGCGGGGGGGCGAGGGAAACACCATATATTTT. This translates into CASRRGGEGNTIYF.

The genes are TRBV5-1 and TRBJ2-1; 11 bases line up with TRBD2. The CDR3 length is 18 residues. Germline CDR1 SGHRS, CDR2 YFSETQ. V lost 0 bases and J lost 7; bases outside the gene matches: 12. This chain's CDR3 is CASSLAVSGRAVENEQFF. The DNA for the CDR3 is TGCGCCAGCAGCTTGGCCGTTAGCGGGAGGGCCGTAGAGAATGAGCAGTTCTTC. The full variable domain, rest sourced from reference TRBV5-1 and TRBJ2-1, is KAGVTQTPRYLIKTRGQQVTLSCSPISGHRSVSWYQQTPGQGLQFLFEYFSETQRNKGNFPGRFSGRQFSNSRSEMNVSTLELGDSALYLCASSLAVSGRAVENEQFFGPGTRLTVL.

The rearrangement uses TRBV4-3 and TRBJ2-2; no firm D call. CDR1 is LGHNA and CDR2 is YSLEER in the germline V gene. With 1 base removed from V and 9 bases from J, the gap between germline ends came to 9 bases. The CDR3 is 13 residues long. The CDR3 here is CASSQARQRELFF. CDR3 in DNA: TGCGCCAGCAGCCAAGCCAGGCAGAGGGAGCTGTTTTTT.

The V and J genes are TRBV9 and TRBJ1-1, with TRBD1 matching 8 bases. Germline V CDR1 and CDR2: SGDLS, YYNGEE. J lost 4 bases, V lost 2 bases, and 1 base had no gene match. The CDR3 covers 13 residues. CDR3 sequence reads: CASSVTGGTEAFF. The CDR3 region has the DNA TGTGCCAGCAGCGTCACAGGGGGCACTGAAGCTTTCTTT.

V gene TRBV7-6 combines with J gene TRBJ2-7; 11 bases map to TRBD2. CDR1 and CDR2 (germline): SGHVS, FNYEAQ. V lost 5 bases to trimming and J lost 3 bases; unmatched junction nucleotides: 3. The CDR3 spans 14 residues. CDR3 loop: CASSQGLADYEQYF. The DNA for the CDR3 is TGTGCCAGCAGCCAGGGACTAGCGGACTACGAGCAGTACTTC.

The chain is built from TRBV2 and TRBJ2-5; either TRBD1 or TRBD2 may fit D (5 bases each). CDR3 length: 16 residues. Looked up from germline, CDR1 is SNHLY and CDR2 is FYNNEI. V lost 5 bases and J 4 bases, leaving 20 bases between the germline ends. CDR3 nucleotides: TGTGCCAGCAGTAACCCCCCTCTGGGACGGGGAGAGACCCAGTACTTC. Translating it yields CASSNPPLGRGETQYF.